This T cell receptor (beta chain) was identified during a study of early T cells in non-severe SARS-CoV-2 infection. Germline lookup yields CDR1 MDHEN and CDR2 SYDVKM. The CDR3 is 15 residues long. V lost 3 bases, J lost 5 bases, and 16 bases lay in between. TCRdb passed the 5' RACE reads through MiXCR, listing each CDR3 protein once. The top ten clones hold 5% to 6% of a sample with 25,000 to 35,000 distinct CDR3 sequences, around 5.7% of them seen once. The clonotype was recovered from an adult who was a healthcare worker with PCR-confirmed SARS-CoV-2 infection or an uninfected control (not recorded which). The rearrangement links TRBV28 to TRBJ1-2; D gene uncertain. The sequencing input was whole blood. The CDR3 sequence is CASSLLQAKGYGYTF. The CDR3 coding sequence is TGTGCCAGCAGTTTGCTCCAGGCTAAGGGTTATGGCTACACCTTC.